The rows below give T cell receptor beta chains drawn from one sample of a study of blood T cell repertoires in COVID-19. Assay used: immunoSEQ multiplex PCR; TCRdb lists only in-frame clones, some missing. The sample has 95,000 or so clones, under 85% seen once. Source material: peripheral blood. The receptors were sampled from a human donor in a cohort sampled during active COVID-19. Both conserved end residues are part of each CDR3. The D gene is left open where the match is weak. Part of the rows lack a size; the others show once, few, many or a class for expanded clones.

j_call v_call cdr3_length d_call clone_size cdr3_nt cdr3_aa
TRBJ1-5 TRBV16 15 TRBD1 NA TGTGCCAGCAGCCAATGGACAGGGATCAATCAGCCCCAGCATTTT CASSQWTGINQPQHF
TRBJ1-5 TRBV5-4 14 NA NA TGTGCCAGCAGCTTGGCAGGGGGCAATCAGCCCCAGCATTTT CASSLAGGNQPQHF
TRBJ2-7 TRBV6-1 16 TRBD2 NA TGTGCCAGCAGTGAAACCCTAGCGGGGCGTCCTTACGAGCAGTACTTC CASSETLAGRPYEQYF
TRBJ2-1 TRBV11-3 15 NA NA TGTGCCAGCAGTCTCACTCGACAGGGAGGCAATGAGCAGTTCTTC CASSLTRQGGNEQFF
TRBJ1-5 TRBV28 15 NA NA TGTGCCAGCAGTTTAACGTCGGGTAGCCATCAGCCCCAGCATTTT CASSLTSGSHQPQHF
TRBJ2-3 TRBV5-1 16 TRBD1 NA TGCGCCAGCAGCTCGGGACAGGGGGCACTCTCAGATACGCAGTATTTT CASSSGQGALSDTQYF
TRBJ2-5 TRBV3-1/TRBV3-2 17 NA NA TGTGCCAGCAGCCAAGATTCCCAACTAGTTACGGGAGAGACCCAGTACTTC CASSQDSQLVTGETQYF
TRBJ1-2 TRBV10-3 15 TRBD1 NA TGTGCCATCAGCGACGGGACAGGGGGGTACCATGGCTACACCTTC CAISDGTGGYHGYTF
TRBJ2-7 TRBV19 13 NA NA TGTGCCAGTAGTATTACCGGGGGGCTGGAGCAGTACTTC CASSITGGLEQYF
TRBJ2-3 TRBV27 17 TRBD2 NA TGTGCCAGCAGAACTCAGACTAGCGGGAGTAGCGTAGATACGCAGTATTTT CASRTQTSGSSVDTQYF
TRBJ1-5 TRBV6-2/TRBV6-3 14 NA NA TGTGCCAGCAGTTGGTCAGGGGTGGGTCAGCCCCAGCATTTT CASSWSGVGQPQHF
TRBJ2-1 TRBV7-8 15 NA once TGTGCCAGCAGCTCTCGGGGGGCCCTCATCAATGAGCAGTTCTTC CASSSRGALINEQFF
TRBJ2-5 TRBV15 15 NA NA TGTGCCACCAGCAGAGACGGCCAGGGTCGAGAGACCCAGTACTTC CATSRDGQGRETQYF
TRBJ1-6 TRBV19 19 TRBD1 NA TGTGCCAGTAGTACCCCCGGGACAGCAGGGGTAGGATATAATTCACCCCTCCACTTT CASSTPGTAGVGYNSPLHF
TRBJ2-1 TRBV3-1/TRBV3-2 15 TRBD1 NA TGTGCCAGCAGCCCCGGGACAGGACCAAACAATGAGCAGTTCTTC CASSPGTGPNNEQFF
TRBJ2-2 TRBV10-3 14 TRBD2 NA TGTGCCATCCTGGGAGGGAACGGGGCCGGGGAGCTGTTTTTT CAILGGNGAGELFF
TRBJ2-2 TRBV11-2 16 NA NA TGTGCCAGCAGCCAAGCGTCATCTCTGAACACCGGGGAGCTGTTTTTT CASSQASSLNTGELFF
TRBJ2-6 TRBV28 15 NA NA TGTGCCAGCAGTGCCGGCGGCTCTGGGGCCAACGTCCTGACTTTC CASSAGGSGANVLTF
TRBJ2-7 TRBV28 13 NA NA TGTGCCAGCAGTTTACCCGCCGTGGCCGAGCAGTACTTC CASSLPAVAEQYF
TRBJ1-2 TRBV7-2 14 NA NA TGTGCCAGCAGCTTAGGGGCGGGGGCATATGGCTACACCTTC CASSLGAGAYGYTF
TRBJ1-1 TRBV12-3/TRBV12-4 13 NA NA TGTGCCGGACAACAACAGGGATACACTGAAGCTTTCTTT CAGQQQGYTEAFF
TRBJ1-1 TRBV10-2 14 TRBD1 NA TGCGCCAGCAGCGGACAGGGCGTGGACACTGAAGCTTTCTTT CASSGQGVDTEAFF
TRBJ2-2 TRBV9 17 TRBD2 NA TGTGCCAGCAGCGCCCAATCGACTAGCGGGAGTCCCGGGGAGCTGTTTTTT CASSAQSTSGSPGELFF
TRBJ1-4 TRBV6-5 12 NA NA TGTGCCAGCACGGGAGGGAATGAAAAACTGTTTTTT CASTGGNEKLFF
TRBJ1-2 TRBV7-6 15 NA NA TGTGCCAGCAGCCCGGGGGACTCAACAAACTATGGCTACACCTTC CASSPGDSTNYGYTF
TRBJ2-1 TRBV6-2/TRBV6-3 18 TRBD2 NA TGTGCCAGCAGTTCCAGACTAGCGGGGGGGCCCCTCCTCAATGAGCAGTTCTTC CASSSRLAGGPLLNEQFF
TRBJ1-2 TRBV20-1 13 TRBD1 NA TGCAGTGCTAGTTGGGGACAGGGCCCTGGCTACACCTTC CSASWGQGPGYTF
TRBJ1-6 TRBV27 14 TRBD1 NA TGTGCCAGCAGTCAGGGGGCCAGGGTTTCACCCCTCCACTTT CASSQGARVSPLHF
TRBJ2-7 TRBV4-1 16 TRBD1 NA TGCGCCAGCAGCCCCTTGGGACAGGGAATTTCCTACGAGCAGTACTTC CASSPLGQGISYEQYF
TRBJ1-1 TRBV5-1 15 NA NA TGCGCCAGCAGCTCGAGCCGGACAGTGAACACTGAAGCTTTCTTT CASSSSRTVNTEAFF
TRBJ2-7 TRBV5-3 16 TRBD2 NA TGTGCCAGAAGCTTGGTGGCTAGCGGGGCCATTTTAGAGCAGTACTTC CARSLVASGAILEQYF
TRBJ1-1 TRBV7-9 14 NA NA TGTGCCAGCAGCTTAGTAAATATGAACACTGAAGCTTTCTTT CASSLVNMNTEAFF
TRBJ2-7 TRBV3-1/TRBV3-2 16 TRBD2 NA TGTGCCAGCAGCCCCCTCCTAGCGGGAGGGCCTAACGAGCAGTACTTC CASSPLLAGGPNEQYF
TRBJ1-3 TRBV9 14 TRBD1 NA TGTGCCAGCAGCCCGCCGGGACAGGACAACACCATATATTTT CASSPPGQDNTIYF
TRBJ2-7 TRBV11-2 16 TRBD2 NA TGTGCCAGCAGCCGATCATCCCTAGCGGGACTCTACGAGCAGTACTTC CASSRSSLAGLYEQYF
TRBJ1-1 TRBV28 12 TRBD1 few TGTGCCAGCAGTTCCAGGGACAGTGAAGCTTTCTTT CASSSRDSEAFF
TRBJ1-6 TRBV28 13 TRBD1 NA TGTGCCAGCAGCCGGGACAGTTTGGCACCCCTCCACTTT CASSRDSLAPLHF
TRBJ2-1 TRBV19 14 NA NA TGTGCCAGTAGTATGAGGGGGAGCTACAATGAGCAGTTCTTC CASSMRGSYNEQFF
TRBJ1-1 TRBV7-2 16 TRBD1 once TGTGCCAGCAGCTTGCTTCCAGGGGGCCTGAACACTGAAGCTTTCTTT CASSLLPGGLNTEAFF
TRBJ2-2 TRBV7-9 14 TRBD1 NA TGTGCCAGCGTTGACAGGGGGCAAAGCGGGGAGCTGTTTTTT CASVDRGQSGELFF
TRBJ2-7 TRBV10-3 15 TRBD1 NA TGTGCCATCAGGGCCGACAGGGGGCCTGGTTCCGAGCAGTACTTC CAIRADRGPGSEQYF
TRBJ1-3 TRBV28 15 NA NA TGTGCCTCGACCCCGGGAGGGAAAAGGGGAAACACCATATATTTT CASTPGGKRGNTIYF
TRBJ2-7 TRBV6-5 13 TRBD1 NA TGTGCCAGCACCCGGACAGGGCAAAGCGAGCAGTACTTC CASTRTGQSEQYF
TRBJ2-3 TRBV7-8 17 NA NA TGTGCCAGCAGCTTCGAGTGGAGCCCCAAGGGCACAGATACGCAGTATTTT CASSFEWSPKGTDTQYF
TRBJ2-1 TRBV3-1/TRBV3-2 16 NA NA TGTGCCAGCAGCCAAGAGACGGTGCGGCTAAGTAATGAGCAGTTCTTC CASSQETVRLSNEQFF
TRBJ2-1 TRBV6-5 15 TRBD2 NA TGTGCCAGCAGCCCGAGAAGCGGGGGGGCAGGGGAGCAGTTCTTC CASSPRSGGAGEQFF
TRBJ1-5 TRBV4-3 14 NA NA TGCGCCAGCAGCCAAGCCTCACAGAATCAGCCCCAGCATTTT CASSQASQNQPQHF
TRBJ1-6 TRBV3-1/TRBV3-2 16 NA NA TGTGCCAGCAGCCAAGAGGAGAATAAGTATAATTCACCCCTCCACTTT CASSQEENKYNSPLHF
TRBJ1-5 TRBV7-9 14 NA NA TGTGCCAGCAGCTTAGGGCGGGAGAATCAGCCCCAGCATTTT CASSLGRENQPQHF
TRBJ1-6 TRBV27 12 NA NA TGTGCCAGCAGCTCTTTCAATTCACCCCTCCACTTT CASSSFNSPLHF
TRBJ2-1 TRBV28 15 TRBD2 NA TGTGCCAGCAGTCCATCTAGCGGGGGCTACAATGAGCAGTTCTTC CASSPSSGGYNEQFF
TRBJ1-1 TRBV10-3 13 NA NA TGTGCCGTCAGGACAGACGTGGACACTGAAGCTTTCTTT CAVRTDVDTEAFF